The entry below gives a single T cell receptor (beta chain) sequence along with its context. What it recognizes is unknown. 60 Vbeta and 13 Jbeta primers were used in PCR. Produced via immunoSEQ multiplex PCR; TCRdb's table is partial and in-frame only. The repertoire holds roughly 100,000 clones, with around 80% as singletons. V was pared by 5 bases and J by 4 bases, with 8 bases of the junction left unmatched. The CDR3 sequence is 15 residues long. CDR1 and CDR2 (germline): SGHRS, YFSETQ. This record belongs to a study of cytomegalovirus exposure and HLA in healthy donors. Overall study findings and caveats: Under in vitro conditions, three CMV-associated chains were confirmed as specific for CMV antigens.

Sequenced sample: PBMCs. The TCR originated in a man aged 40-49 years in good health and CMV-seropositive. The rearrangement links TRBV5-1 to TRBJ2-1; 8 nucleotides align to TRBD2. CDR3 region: CASSLRLANYNEQFF. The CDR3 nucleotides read TGCGCCAGCAGTCTTAGACTAGCGAATTACAATGAGCAGTTCTTC.